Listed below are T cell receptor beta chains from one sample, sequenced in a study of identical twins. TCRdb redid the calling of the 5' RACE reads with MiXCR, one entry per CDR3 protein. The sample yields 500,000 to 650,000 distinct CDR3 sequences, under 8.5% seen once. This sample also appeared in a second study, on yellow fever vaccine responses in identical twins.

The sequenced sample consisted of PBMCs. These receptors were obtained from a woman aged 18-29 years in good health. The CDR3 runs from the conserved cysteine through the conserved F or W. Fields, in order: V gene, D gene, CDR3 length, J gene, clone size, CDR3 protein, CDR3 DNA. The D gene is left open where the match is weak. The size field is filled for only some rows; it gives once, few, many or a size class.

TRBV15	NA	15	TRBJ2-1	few	CATSIDRGSRNEQFF	TGTGCCACCAGCATAGACCGAGGCTCTCGCAATGAGCAGTTCTTC
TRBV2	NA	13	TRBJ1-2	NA	CASSGRLPYGYTF	TGTGCCAGCAGTGGCCGACTGCCATATGGCTACACCTTC
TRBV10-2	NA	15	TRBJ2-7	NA	CASSVGEYITYEQYF	TGCGCCAGCAGTGTAGGTGAATACATTACCTACGAGCAGTACTTC
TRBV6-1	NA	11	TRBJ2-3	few	CASGRADTQYF	TGTGCCAGCGGAAGGGCAGATACGCAGTATTTT
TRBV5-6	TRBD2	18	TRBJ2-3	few	CASSFGILAGGQTDTQYF	TGTGCCAGCAGCTTCGGAATTCTAGCGGGGGGTCAGACAGATACGCAGTATTTT
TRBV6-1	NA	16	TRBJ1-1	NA	CASSPGLLVGGTEAFF	TGTGCCAGCAGCCCTGGCCTTCTCGTTGGGGGCACTGAAGCTTTCTTT
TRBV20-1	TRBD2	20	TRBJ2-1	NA	CSARNREASGPSYSYNEQFF	TGCAGTGCTAGAAACCGGGAGGCTAGCGGACCTTCCTACTCCTACAATGAGCAGTTCTTC
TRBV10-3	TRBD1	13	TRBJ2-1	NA	CAITGTGEGEQFF	TGTGCCATAACCGGGACAGGGGAAGGTGAGCAGTTCTTC
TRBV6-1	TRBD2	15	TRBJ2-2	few	CASGKAGGRVGELFF	TGTGCCAGCGGAAAAGCGGGGGGACGCGTCGGGGAGCTGTTTTTT
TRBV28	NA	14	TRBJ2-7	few	CASTVPDSFHEQYF	TGTGCCAGCACCGTACCGGACAGCTTCCACGAGCAGTACTTC
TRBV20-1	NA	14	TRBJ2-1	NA	CSAYLAVNRNEQFF	TGCAGTGCATACTTAGCGGTCAACCGCAATGAGCAGTTCTTC
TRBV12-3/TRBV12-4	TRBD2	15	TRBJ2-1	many	CASSSPGLAGGKQFF	TGTGCCAGCAGTTCGCCGGGACTAGCGGGGGGAAAGCAGTTCTTC
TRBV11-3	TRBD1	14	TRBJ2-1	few	CASSLQGGDNEQFF	TGTGCCAGCAGCCTACAGGGGGGAGACAATGAGCAGTTCTTC
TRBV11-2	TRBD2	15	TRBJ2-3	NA	CASSSTSGRGDTQYF	TGTGCCAGCAGCTCGACTAGCGGGAGGGGAGATACGCAGTATTTT
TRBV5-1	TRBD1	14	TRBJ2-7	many	CASSLGQGLYEQYF	TGTGCCAGCAGCCTGGGACAGGGCCTCTACGAGCAGTACTTC
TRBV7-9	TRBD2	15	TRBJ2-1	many	CASSSLAGPFNEQFF	TGTGCCAGCAGCTCCCTAGCGGGGCCATTCAATGAGCAGTTCTTC
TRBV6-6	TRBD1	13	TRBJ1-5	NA	CASSDRGNQPQHF	TGTGCCAGCAGTGACAGGGGGAATCAGCCCCAGCATTTT
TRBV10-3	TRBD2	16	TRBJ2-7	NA	CAISDRTSGISYEQYF	TGTGCCATCAGTGACAGGACTAGCGGGATCTCCTACGAGCAGTACTTC
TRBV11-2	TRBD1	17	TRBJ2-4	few	CASSLPGTEIAKNIQYF	TGTGCCAGCAGCTTACCCGGGACAGAAATAGCCAAAAACATTCAGTACTTC
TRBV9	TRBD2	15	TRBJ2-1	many	CASSYLAGGYNEQFF	TGTGCCAGCAGCTATTTAGCGGGGGGATACAATGAGCAGTTCTTC
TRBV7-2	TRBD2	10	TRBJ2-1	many	CASGPGLGFF	TGTGCCAGCGGCCCGGGACTAGGGTTCTTC
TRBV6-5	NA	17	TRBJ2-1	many	CASSYWATLSSYNEQFF	TGTGCCAGCAGTTATTGGGCCACTCTTAGCTCCTACAATGAGCAGTTCTTC
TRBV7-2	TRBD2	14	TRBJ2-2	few	CASRPPGTNGELFF	TGTGCCAGCAGACCCCCCGGGACTAACGGGGAGCTGTTTTTT
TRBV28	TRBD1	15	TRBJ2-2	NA	CASSPGQQNTGELFF	TGTGCCAGCAGCCCGGGACAGCAGAACACCGGGGAGCTGTTTTTT
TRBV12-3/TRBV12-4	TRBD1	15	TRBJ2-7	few	CASSPGGTGAYEQYF	TGTGCCAGCAGCCCGGGTGGGACAGGGGCCTACGAGCAGTACTTC
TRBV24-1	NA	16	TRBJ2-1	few	CATSDSPSAPYNEQFF	TGTGCCACCAGTGACTCCCCCTCTGCGCCCTACAATGAGCAGTTCTTC
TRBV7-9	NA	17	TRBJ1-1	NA	CASSLEGAEGMNTEAFF	TGTGCCAGCAGCTTAGAAGGGGCTGAGGGGATGAACACTGAAGCTTTCTTT
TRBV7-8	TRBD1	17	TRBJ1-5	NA	CASSLGRQGASNQPQHF	TGTGCCAGCAGCTTGGGAAGACAGGGGGCGAGCAATCAGCCCCAGCATTTT
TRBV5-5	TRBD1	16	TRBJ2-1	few	CASSGPAGTGYNEQFF	TGTGCCAGCAGCGGGCCGGCGGGGACAGGATACAATGAGCAGTTCTTC
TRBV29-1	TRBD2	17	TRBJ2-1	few	CSVWTSGGIRSYNEQFF	TGCAGCGTTTGGACTAGCGGGGGGATCCGTTCCTACAATGAGCAGTTCTTC
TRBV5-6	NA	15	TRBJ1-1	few	CASSLDFRVRTEAFF	TGTGCCAGCAGCTTGGATTTCAGGGTTCGAACTGAAGCTTTCTTT
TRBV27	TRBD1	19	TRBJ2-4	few	CASSFSRTGGSGAKNIQYF	TGTGCCAGCAGTTTTAGCCGGACAGGGGGCTCGGGGGCCAAAAACATTCAGTACTTC